The rows below give T cell receptor beta chains drawn from one sample of a study of blood T cell repertoires in COVID-19. Some clones are missing from TCRdb's copy, which holds only in-frame ones; the method was immunoSEQ multiplex PCR. The sample holds 57,000 or so clones, roughly 83% seen once. The sequencing sample was made of peripheral blood. The receptors stem from a man between 65 and 80 years old with active COVID-19. CDR3s include the opening cysteine and the closing phenylalanine or tryptophan. Fields, in order: D gene, clone size, J gene, V gene, CDR3 protein, CDR3 DNA. A D gene is named only where the DNA matches it firmly. Only some rows state a clone size, as once, few, many or a class for expanded clones.

.	.	TRBJ2-3	TRBV9	CASSVVESTDTQYF	TGTGCCAGCAGCGTAGTTGAGAGCACAGATACGCAGTATTTT
TRBD1	.	TRBJ1-5	TRBV10-3	CATGQGNSNQPQHF	TGTGCCACCGGACAGGGGAATAGCAATCAGCCCCAGCATTTT
.	.	TRBJ2-2	TRBV28	CASSLNTGELFF	TGTGCCAGCAGCCTTAACACCGGGGAGCTGTTTTTT
TRBD1	.	TRBJ2-3	TRBV4-1	CASSRASDRVTDTQYF	TGCGCCAGCAGCCGAGCATCTGACAGGGTCACAGATACGCAGTATTTT
.	.	TRBJ1-1	TRBV14	CASSQDLGQTNTEAFF	TGTGCCAGCAGCCAAGATCTGGGACAAACAAACACTGAAGCTTTCTTT
TRBD2	.	TRBJ2-1	TRBV7-6	CASSFSPTSEPNNEQFF	TGTGCCAGCAGCTTTTCCCCTACTAGCGAGCCAAACAATGAGCAGTTCTTC
.	few	TRBJ1-3	TRBV7-6	CASSKSRNTIYF	TGTGCCAGCAGCAAGAGTAGAAACACCATATATTTT
TRBD1	.	TRBJ2-7	TRBV6-6	CASSYAPDREHEQYF	TGTGCCAGCAGTTACGCCCCGGACAGGGAGCACGAGCAGTACTTC
.	.	TRBJ2-1	TRBV10-3	CAISESGETAYNEQFF	TGTGCCATCAGTGAGTCCGGGGAGACTGCCTACAATGAGCAGTTCTTC
.	.	TRBJ1-1	TRBV24-1	CATSDARGREAFF	TGTGCCACCAGTGATGCCAGAGGGCGTGAAGCTTTCTTT
TRBD1	once	TRBJ2-6	TRBV7-2	CASSLSRDRGNGANVLTF	TGTGCCAGCAGCTTGAGCCGGGACAGGGGGAACGGGGCCAACGTCCTGACTTTC
TRBD1	.	TRBJ2-1	TRBV24-1	CATSGWTGSTDEQFF	TGTGCCACCAGCGGCTGGACAGGCTCAACAGATGAGCAGTTCTTC
TRBD1	.	TRBJ1-1	TRBV4-1	CASSLLRDRVDTEAFF	TGCGCCAGCAGCCTCCTGAGGGACAGGGTGGACACTGAAGCTTTCTTT
TRBD1	.	TRBJ1-1	TRBV12-5	CASGLGQGANTEAFF	TGTGCTAGTGGTTTGGGACAGGGGGCGAACACTGAAGCTTTCTTT
TRBD1	.	TRBJ1-5	TRBV27	CASSWTGTDQPQHF	TGTGCCAGCAGTTGGACAGGGACCGATCAGCCCCAGCATTTT
TRBD2	.	TRBJ2-1	TRBV7-2	CASSLDAGAYNEQFF	TGTGCCAGCAGCTTAGATGCGGGAGCCTACAATGAGCAGTTCTTC
TRBD1	.	TRBJ2-7	TRBV9	CASSVRTGEGEQYF	TGTGCCAGCAGCGTTCGGACAGGGGAGGGAGAGCAGTACTTC
.	.	TRBJ1-6	TRBV10-2	CASSESMFKRGNNSPLHF	TGCGCCAGCAGTGAGTCGATGTTTAAGCGGGGGAATAATTCACCCCTCCACTTT
.	few	TRBJ2-3	TRBV9	CASSVVPGATDTQYF	TGTGCCAGCAGCGTCGTCCCGGGAGCGACAGATACGCAGTATTTT
.	.	TRBJ1-5	TRBV18	CASSPGMGSGGVQPQHF	TGTGCCAGCTCACCAGGGATGGGGTCGGGGGGCGTTCAGCCCCAGCATTTT
.	.	TRBJ1-1	TRBV5-1	CASSLRQGLPNTEAFF	TGCGCCAGCAGCTTGAGGCAGGGGCTACCGAACACTGAAGCTTTCTTT
.	.	TRBJ2-3	TRBV12-5	CASGLGQRDTQYF	TGTGCTAGTGGTTTGGGACAGCGAGATACGCAGTATTTT
.	.	TRBJ2-6	TRBV4-1	CASSQVRTAAGIGGANVLTF	TGCGCCAGCAGCCAAGTGAGGACAGCGGCAGGGATAGGTGGGGCCAACGTCCTGACTTTC
TRBD2	.	TRBJ2-2	TRBV5-1	CASSLDLAGGPTGELFF	TGCGCCAGCAGCTTGGACCTAGCGGGAGGGCCCACCGGGGAGCTGTTTTTT
TRBD1	.	TRBJ1-5	TRBV6-5	CASSSRQGDQPQHF	TGTGCCAGCAGTTCTAGACAGGGAGATCAGCCCCAGCATTTT
.	.	TRBJ2-5	TRBV28	CASSQDRQETQYF	TGTGCCAGCAGTCAAGACAGGCAAGAGACCCAGTACTTC
TRBD2	.	TRBJ2-5	TRBV6-1	CASSERWTSSDQYF	TGTGCCAGCAGTGAACGATGGACTAGCTCGGACCAGTACTTC
TRBD1	.	TRBJ2-1	TRBV7-3	CASSRDSNYNEQFF	TGTGCCAGCAGCCGGGACAGCAACTACAATGAGCAGTTCTTC
TRBD1	.	TRBJ2-1	TRBV4-3	CASSQSFSGGVREQFF	TGCGCCAGCAGCCAGTCGTTTTCAGGGGGCGTTCGAGAGCAGTTCTTC
.	.	TRBJ2-1	TRBV29-1	CSVEGLEYNEQFF	TGCAGCGTTGAAGGACTAGAGTACAATGAGCAGTTCTTC
TRBD2	.	TRBJ2-2	TRBV15	CATSRDSPSGRHTGELFF	TGTGCCACCAGCAGAGATTCCCCTAGCGGGAGACACACCGGGGAGCTGTTTTTT
TRBD2	.	TRBJ2-7	TRBV28	CASSPSRGYFQYEQYF	TGTGCCAGCAGTCCCTCGCGGGGGTATTTTCAGTACGAGCAGTACTTC
TRBD1	.	TRBJ1-2	TRBV27	CASSYWDRGLGSSGYTF	TGTGCCAGCAGTTATTGGGACAGGGGGCTGGGTTCTAGTGGCTACACCTTC
TRBD1	.	TRBJ1-3	TRBV6-5	CASSSDRGLGNTIYF	TGTGCCAGCAGCTCGGACAGGGGGCTTGGAAACACCATATATTTT
TRBD1	.	TRBJ1-4	TRBV9	CASSPTDRVDEKLFF	TGTGCCAGCAGCCCCACAGACAGGGTTGATGAAAAACTGTTTTTT
.	.	TRBJ2-3	TRBV7-2	CASRLTGATQYF	TGTGCCAGCAGACTGACTGGCGCCACGCAGTATTTT
.	.	TRBJ1-2	TRBV24-1	CATSENSGEVYGYTF	TGTGCCACCAGTGAAAACTCAGGGGAAGTCTATGGCTACACCTTC
TRBD1	.	TRBJ1-1	TRBV6-2/TRBV6-3	CASSYSRTGTNTEAFF	TGTGCCAGCAGTTACTCGCGGACAGGGACGAATACTGAAGCTTTCTTT
.	.	TRBJ2-7	TRBV6-4	CASSVRPGYEQYF	TGTGCCAGCAGTGTAAGGCCGGGGTACGAGCAGTACTTC
TRBD2	few	TRBJ2-7	TRBV6-5	CASRGRTSGYEQYF	TGTGCCAGCAGAGGGAGGACTAGCGGTTACGAGCAGTACTTC
.	.	TRBJ2-3	TRBV10-3	CAITVRDTQYF	TGTGCCATCACGGTGAGAGATACGCAGTATTTT
TRBD2	.	TRBJ2-5	TRBV5-4	CASSPAGEETQYF	TGTGCCAGCAGCCCCGCGGGGGAAGAGACCCAGTACTTC
TRBD1	.	TRBJ2-7	TRBV28	CASSLGDRLAYEQYF	TGTGCCAGCAGTTTGGGGGACAGGCTTGCCTACGAGCAGTACTTC
.	.	TRBJ2-5	TRBV11-3	CASSLRGEGQETQYF	TGTGCCAGCAGCCTCAGGGGGGAAGGCCAAGAGACCCAGTACTTC
.	.	TRBJ2-7	TRBV9	CASSPPGKTLSEQYF	TGTGCCAGCAGCCCTCCTGGAAAGACACTTTCCGAGCAGTACTTC
TRBD2	.	TRBJ2-1	TRBV19	CASTPGLAGDNEQFF	TGTGCCAGTACCCCGGGACTAGCGGGAGATAATGAGCAGTTCTTC
.	.	TRBJ1-2	TRBV6-2/TRBV6-3	CASSYNRFVRGQLGYGYTF	TGTGCCAGCAGTTATAACCGGTTTGTCCGAGGACAGCTTGGCTATGGCTACACCTTC
.	.	TRBJ1-4	TRBV7-2	CASSLAGLNEKLFF	TGTGCCAGCAGCTTAGCTGGGCTTAATGAAAAACTGTTTTTT